Sequencing of this T cell receptor beta chain was carried out in a study of CD8+ T cells in alopecia areata. Notes on the study in general: Treatment with tofacitinib significantly lowered scalp clonality and reduced expanded CD8+ clones among the top 100. Sharing of TCR sequences between patients (possibly for HLA-related reasons) was less clear than in mice. Many expanded lesional clones persisted in scalp and blood during tofacitinib.

Comment on this clone: Its antigen is still unknown.

Treatment indicated: oral pan-JAK inhibitor, 5-10 mg twice daily. From germline, CDR1 is LGHNA and CDR2 YNFKEQ. Trimming shortened V by 2 bases and J by 2 bases, and 13 bases separated the two germline ends. CDR3 length: 15 amino acids. Following RNA extraction, reverse transcription yielded cDNA that acted as the sequencing template. Profiled with immunoSEQ multiplex PCR; TCRdb holds only in-frame clones, not every one. The profile shows 120,000 to 150,000 clones, 86% of them singletons. The chain uses TRBV4-2 and TRBJ2-7, with TRBD2 as a possible D gene (6 bases). Specimen: CD8+ T cells sorted from blood, collected at week 4, from a patient treated with tofacitinib. This clonotype was obtained from a human donor with alopecia areata. For the CDR3, the DNA is TGTGCCAGCAGCCAAAGGAGGGTCACAACCTACGAGCAGTACTTC. Translation: CASSQRRVTTYEQYF.